These 29 T cell receptor beta chains came from one sample sequenced in a study of monozygotic twins with inflammatory bowel disease. TCRdb re-called the 5' RACE reads and catalogs CDR3 proteins one per entry, DNA excluded. This listing includes 190,000 or so distinct CDR3 sequences. Sequenced material: blood. The receptor set was obtained from a human donor with ulcerative colitis or Crohn's disease, or a healthy co-twin of an affected twin (not recorded which).

This chain links TRBV5-1 with TRBJ2-1; there is no DNA to check the TCRdb D call of TRBD1. The germline gives CDR1 SGHRS, CDR2 YFSETQ. This CDR3 region has 16 residues. The CDR3 spells CASSPSFSRTSNEQFF.

The CDR3 protein is CASSSSGQGEAFF. The genes are TRBV6-6 and TRBJ1-1; as DNA is missing, the TRBD1 call by TCRdb cannot be tested. Germline V gene sequence: CDR1 MNHNY, CDR2 SVGAGI (reference sequence). The CDR3 consists of 13 residues.

The V call is TRBV5-1, the J call TRBJ2-3. The CDR3 totals 11 residues. The V gene's germline CDR1 is SGHRS and CDR2 YFSETQ. CDR3 protein: CASSLVDTQYF.

The chain employs TRBV6-1 and TRBJ2-3; without DNA, the TCRdb call of TRBD2 cannot be checked. Germline values: CDR1 MNHNS, CDR2 SASEGT. The CDR3 consists of 15 residues. The CDR3 protein is CASSASGGSTDTQYF.

The chain recombines TRBV5-5 with TRBJ2-7; TCRdb returns TRBD1, unconfirmable since there is no DNA. Germline CDR1 is SGHKS and CDR2 is YYEKEE (reference sequence). This CDR3 is built from 15 residues. CDR3 region: CASSFRQTNAYEQYF.

The J gene is TRBJ1-1, the V gene TRBV5-1; the TCRdb call, TRBD1, lacks DNA for checking. Germline V CDR1 and CDR2: SGHRS, YFSETQ. The CDR3 is 17 amino acids. The CDR3 is CASSLTGSDLDYTEAFF.

V is TRBV20-1 and J is TRBJ1-2. The germline CDR1 and CDR2 sequences are DFQATT and SNEGSKA (reference sequence). There are 18 residues in the CDR3. This chain's CDR3 is CSANPFGPLGQPSYGYTF.

The rearrangement links TRBV10-3 to TRBJ2-3; TCRdb lists TRBD1, though no DNA is available to test this call. Germline-derived CDR1 and CDR2 are ENHRY and SYGVKD. This CDR3 has 12 amino acids. The chain's CDR3 is CATGQDTDTQYF.

The J gene is TRBJ2-7, the V gene TRBV20-1. The length of the CDR3 is 13 residues. Germline V lookup: CDR1 DFQATT, CDR2 SNEGSKA (reference sequence). CDR3: CSARDSYSYEQYF.

The chain carries TRBV12-3 or TRBV12-4 and TRBJ2-1; TCRdb designates TRBD2, a call that cannot be tested without DNA. The CDR3 contains 16 residues. CDR3: CASSLGLAGAYNEQFF.

V gene TRBV4-2 combines with J gene TRBJ1-6. The germline CDR1 and CDR2 sequences are LGHNA and YNFKEQ. There are 19 residues in the CDR3. The CDR3 is CASSQDAMSSGSYNSPLHF.

The chain has TRBV19 and TRBJ1-2. This CDR3 comprises 16 residues. Germline CDR1 reads LNHDA; CDR2 reads SQIVND (reference sequence). CDR3 in amino acids: CASSATGTRDNYGYTF.

The CDR3 here is CAIGLLNSGNTIYF. This chain joins TRBV10-3 and TRBJ1-3. Germline CDR1 reads ENHRY; CDR2 reads SYGVKD. CDR3 length equals 14 residues.

The chain's CDR3 is CASSQDPSRGYEQYF. This chain uses TRBV4-2 with TRBJ2-7; lacking DNA, the TRBD1 call made by TCRdb goes unchecked. CDR1 LGHNA and CDR2 YNFKEQ come from the germline V gene. This CDR3 has 15 residues.

CDR3: CASSFWLSGANVLTF. V is TRBV7-9 and J is TRBJ2-6. CDR1 and CDR2 (germline): SEHNR, FQNEAQ (reference sequence). CDR3 length: 15 residues. The whole variable domain, filled in from reference TRBV7-9 and TRBJ2-6, reads DTGVSQNPRHKITKRGQNVTFRCDPISEHNRLYWYRQTLGQGPEFLTYFQNEAQLEKSRLLSDRFSAERPKGSFSTLEIQRTEQGDSAMYLCASSFWLSGANVLTFGAGSRLTVL.

This chain links TRBV7-2 with TRBJ2-1. The CDR3 is made up of 12 amino acids. Germline-derived CDR1 and CDR2 are SGHTA and FQGNSA. CDR3: CASSLVGFEQFF.

The V gene is TRBV5-1, the J gene TRBJ2-3; absent DNA, TCRdb's TRBD1 call cannot be checked. The CDR3 sequence is 15 residues long. Germline V gene lookup returns CDR1 SGHRS and CDR2 YFSETQ. The CDR3 is CASSLEGVHPDTQYF.

V usage is TRBV19 and J usage is TRBJ1-6; the TCRdb call, TRBD1, lacks DNA for checking. The germline gives CDR1 LNHDA, CDR2 SQIVND (reference sequence). CDR3 length equals 18 residues. This chain's CDR3 is CASSKNRQKSSYNSPLHF.

This chain uses TRBV5-6 with TRBJ1-1; the D call of TRBD1 rests on TCRdb alone, since no DNA is present to check it. The germline gives CDR1 SGHDT, CDR2 YYEEEE. This CDR3 is 16 amino acids long. The chain's CDR3 is CASSRGTARRNTEAFF.

The chain employs TRBV24-1 and TRBJ2-3; without DNA, the TCRdb call of TRBD1 cannot be checked. Germline V gene sequence: CDR1 KGHDR, CDR2 SFDVKD. CDR3 length: 14 amino acids. The CDR3 is CATMPGTSTDTQYF.

The chain links TRBV11-2 to TRBJ2-1; TCRdb's D call, TRBD1, is unchecked because there is no DNA. This CDR3 has 14 residues. The germline V gene has CDR1 SGHAT and CDR2 FQNNGV. CDR3 amino acids: CASSPTRDYNEQFF.

The chain is built from TRBV15 and TRBJ2-2. The CDR3 consists of 13 residues. Per the germline V gene, CDR1 is LNHNV and CDR2 is YYDKDF (reference sequence). The CDR3 loop is CATSRDLGGELFF.

The chain carries TRBV10-3 and TRBJ1-1; TCRdb selects TRBD1, and the lack of DNA leaves this call unchecked. The CDR3 spans 17 residues. CDR1 and CDR2 from the germline V gene are ENHRY and SYGVKD. CDR3 sequence reads: CAISALRVGTENTEAFF.

The chain employs TRBV4-1 and TRBJ2-2; as DNA is missing, the TRBD2 call by TCRdb cannot be tested. The CDR3 extends over 16 amino acids. Germline V gives CDR1 MGHRA, CDR2 YSYEKL. CDR3 loop: CASSPLAGANTGELFF.

The rearrangement links TRBV7-9 to TRBJ2-1; absent DNA, TCRdb's TRBD1 call cannot be checked. The germline V gene encodes CDR1 SEHNR and CDR2 FQNEAQ (reference sequence). CDR3 length: 15 amino acids. This CDR3 reads CASSLLQGTHNEQFF.

This chain links TRBV6-1 with TRBJ2-7. CDR3 length: 13 residues. Germline V gene sequence: CDR1 MNHNS, CDR2 SASEGT. The CDR3: CASRDSGTYEQYF.

V is TRBV2 and J is TRBJ1-4; the D call from TCRdb, TRBD1, cannot be confirmed without DNA. The CDR3 runs to 16 residues. The V gene's germline CDR1 is SNHLY and CDR2 FYNNEI. CDR3 in amino acids: CASWPGAYTTNEKLFF. Complete variable domain (other parts from reference TRBV2 and TRBJ1-4): EPEVTQTPSHQVTQMGQEVILRCVPISNHLYFYWYRQILGQKVEFLVSFYNNEISEKSEIFDDQFSVERPDGSNFTLKIRSTKLEDSAMYFCASWPGAYTTNEKLFFGSGTQLSVL.

The gene calls are TRBV5-1 and TRBJ1-1. Germline assignment: CDR1 SGHRS and CDR2 YFSETQ. This CDR3 comprises 15 residues. CDR3 protein: CASSLEGSQNTEAFF.

V and J are TRBV7-9 and TRBJ1-1. Germline V gives CDR1 SEHNR, CDR2 FQNEAQ (reference sequence). CDR3 length equals 14 residues. This CDR3 reads CASSFQRLNTEAFF.